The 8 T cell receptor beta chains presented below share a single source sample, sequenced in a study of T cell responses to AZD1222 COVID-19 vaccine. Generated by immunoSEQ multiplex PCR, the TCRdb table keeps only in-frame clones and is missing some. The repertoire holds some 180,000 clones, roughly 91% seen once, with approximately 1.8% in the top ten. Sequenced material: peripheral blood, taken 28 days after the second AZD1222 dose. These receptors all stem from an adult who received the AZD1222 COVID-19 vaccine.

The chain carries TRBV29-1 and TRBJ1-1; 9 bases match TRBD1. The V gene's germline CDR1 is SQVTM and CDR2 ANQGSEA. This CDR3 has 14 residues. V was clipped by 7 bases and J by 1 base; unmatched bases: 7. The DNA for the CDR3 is TGCAGCGCCGGACAGGGGTCGAAGAACACTGAAGCTTTCTTT. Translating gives CSAGQGSKNTEAFF.

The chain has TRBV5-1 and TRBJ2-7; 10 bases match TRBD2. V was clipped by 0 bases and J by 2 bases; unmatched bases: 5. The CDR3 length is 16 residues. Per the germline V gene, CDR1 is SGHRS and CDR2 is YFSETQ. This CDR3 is CASSLAGTSAPYEQYF. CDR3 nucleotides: TGCGCCAGCAGCTTGGCCGGGACTAGCGCTCCCTACGAGCAGTACTTC.

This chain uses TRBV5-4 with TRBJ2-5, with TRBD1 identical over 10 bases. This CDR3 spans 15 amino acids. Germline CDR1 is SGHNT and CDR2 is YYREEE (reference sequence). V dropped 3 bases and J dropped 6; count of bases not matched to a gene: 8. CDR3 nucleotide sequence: TGTGCCAGCAGCTCCCAAGGGACAGGGGTGAAGACCCAGTACTTC. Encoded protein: CASSSQGTGVKTQYF.

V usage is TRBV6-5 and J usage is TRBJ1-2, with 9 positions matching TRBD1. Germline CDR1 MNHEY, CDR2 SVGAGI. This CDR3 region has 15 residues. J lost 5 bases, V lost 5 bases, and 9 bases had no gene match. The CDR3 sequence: CASSQQTGGRYGYTF. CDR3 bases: TGTGCCAGCAGTCAGCAGACAGGGGGAAGGTATGGCTACACCTTC.

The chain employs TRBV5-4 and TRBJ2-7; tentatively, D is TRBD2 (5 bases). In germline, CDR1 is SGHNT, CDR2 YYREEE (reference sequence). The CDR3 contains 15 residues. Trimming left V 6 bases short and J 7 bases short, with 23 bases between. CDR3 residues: CASTRLLGGRREQYF. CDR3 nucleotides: TGTGCCAGCACCCGACTTCTCGGCGGGCGAAGGGAGCAGTACTTC.

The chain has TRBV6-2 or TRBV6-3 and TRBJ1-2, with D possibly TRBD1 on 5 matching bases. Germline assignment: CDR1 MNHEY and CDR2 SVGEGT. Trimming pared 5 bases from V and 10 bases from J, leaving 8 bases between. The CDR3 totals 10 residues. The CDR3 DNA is TGTGCCAGCAGTAACGGGGCCTACACCTTC. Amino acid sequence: CASSNGAYTF.

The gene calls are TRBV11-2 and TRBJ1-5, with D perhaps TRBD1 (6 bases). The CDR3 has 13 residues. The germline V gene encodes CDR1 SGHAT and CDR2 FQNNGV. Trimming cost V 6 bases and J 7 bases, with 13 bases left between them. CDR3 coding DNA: TGTGCCAGCAGAGGGGGGGCGGGGCAGCCCCAGCATTTT. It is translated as CASRGGAGQPQHF.

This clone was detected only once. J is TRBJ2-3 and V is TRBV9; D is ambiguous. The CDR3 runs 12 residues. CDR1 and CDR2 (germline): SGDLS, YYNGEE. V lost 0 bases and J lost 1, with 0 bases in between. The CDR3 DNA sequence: TGTGCCAGCAGCGTAGGCACAGATACGCAGTATTTT. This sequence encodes CASSVGTDTQYF. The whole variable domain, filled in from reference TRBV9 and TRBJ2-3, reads DSGVTQTPKHLITATGQRVTLRCSPRSGDLSVYWYQQSLDQGLQFLIQYYNGEERAKGNILERFSAQQFPDLHSELNLSSLELGDSALYFCASSVGTDTQYFGPGTRLTVL.